This TCR beta chain was obtained from a study of long-term antiretroviral therapy in people with HIV (dated 2022 in TCRdb). About the investigation overall: The earliest samples were collected about a decade before the 2015 WHO recommendation for immediate ART, when ART was typically delayed until CD4 counts fell. This retrospective serial study examined whether starting ART and sustained HIV suppression were associated with changes in the composition and diversity of the TRB repertoire in peripheral blood. The cohort contributed under 200 cryopreserved PBMC samples from a few dozen adults with confirmed HIV infection, collected serially over a mean of about six years (range 1-12). Among the 30 or so participants with HIV, more than ten were female. No cross-contamination during QIAcube processing turned up in test extractions that ran a monoclonal T-cell line alongside 25 to 35 polyclonal samples. General findings and caveats noted by the study authors: Inferences about post-ART repertoire changes were limited because no data were available on ART adherence, viral resistance or therapy changes. Owing to limited PBMC availability, only the TCR beta chain was sequenced, without alpha chain pairing. The samples span the years 2004 to 2017, and the ART regimens used may be less effective than current regimens. Narrower CDR3 length ranges were observed in HIV repertoires than in controls, and an antigen-experienced repertoire with only a slight naive shift after ART was suggested by the network structure. The repertoire was dominated across all time points by expanded TRB clones identified before ART initiation, although this dominance was seen to fluctuate and to decrease in many PLHIV after ART. Starting ART was linked to a significant rise in TRB diversity, yet even with long-term ART the diversity remained significantly lower than in transplant donor controls. Unsorted PBMC were profiled instead of sorted CD4+ and CD8+ T cells because pre-ART samples had limited cell numbers.

The CDR3 runs 17 amino acids, cysteine and phenylalanine included. The entry retains the CDR3 DNA only, 51 bases that are in frame from base 1. Deletion took 5 bases off V and 4 bases off J, with a span of 18 bases between the germline ends. CDR1 and CDR2 are read off the germline V gene as KGHSH and LQKENI. The immunoSEQ hsTCRB v3.0 assay was used at survey level resolution to sequence the TRB variable region. A depth of roughly 35,000-50,000 T-cell genomes per sample was targeted for TRB sequencing. Pooled TRB libraries were sequenced on an Illumina MiSeq with a v3 150-cycle kit. Turning to the authors' computational methods: Analysis of repertoires was carried out in R inside a reproducible Nextflow workflow spanning QC, data transformation and analysis. LymphoSeq2, an R package for exploring AIRR-Seq data, was used to implement the custom analyses. A few samples yielding fewer than 5000 total TRB sequences were excluded, leaving approximately 200 analyzed HIV repertoires. Among the approximately 190 retained HIV repertoires, 55 to 65 were collected before ART initiation and roughly 130 were collected after ART initiation. Repertoires were downsampled to 5000 TRB nucleotide sequences, and summary statistics were averaged over 100 downsampling iterations. TRB sequences were retained for analysis only if CDR3 regions of at least seven amino acids were present. A Shannon entropy-derived clonality score and the Gini coefficient were used to measure diversity. In the repertoire networks, any two of the top 5000 CDR3 amino acid sequences were linked whenever the two sequences differed by an edit distance of one. GLIPH2 predicted antigen specificity groups and MHC restriction for TRB CDR3 amino acid sequences. Known CMV, EBV, HIV or tissue antigen associations were flagged by matching CDR3 amino acid sequences against VDJdb and McPAS-TCR. Pre-ART, post-ART and control groups were compared with Wilcoxon signed-rank tests and Holm-Bonferroni correction. TCRdb took this table from immuneACCESS and kept in-frame rearrangements with V and J called. Such tables lack part of the clones; where checked against another copy, unresolved V genes explain under half of the gap, and the rest is unexplained. V and J calls and clone size are copied from that table; D and trimming were computed from the DNA. The sample includes around 22,000 clones, with roughly 95% observed a single time. The ten largest clones capture about 2.4% of the sample.

Inclusion was restricted to participants for whom at least one PBMC sample before ART initiation and at least two post-ART samples were available. Treatment was received in the United States of America by all participants with HIV. Before DNA extraction, cryopreserved samples of about 0.9-11 million PBMC were thawed and then washed. At the time of the earliest PBMC sample, participants with HIV were aged between 23 and 54 years. Per participant, PBMC samples came from 1-4 timepoints prior to ART initiation and 2-8 timepoints following ART initiation, for a median of 7 samples. For every participant, serial HIV viral load, CD4+ T-cell count, ART history and demographic data were obtained. Using a Qiagen kit on a QIAcube, genomic DNA was extracted from unsorted PBMC, with samples processed in batches of 12. On this clone: Which antigen it targets is not known. Nothing much larger sits one base from this clone, and base qualities are not available.

Sequenced here: unsorted PBMCs, sampled about 4.7 years after starting antiretroviral therapy. The chain was built from TRBV18 and TRBJ2-6, with an unclear D gene assignment. The TCR was taken from a woman in her forties or fifties with HIV. At the DNA level, the sequence is TGTGCCAGCTCAGGTGGCAGGCCTCTCTCCGGGGCCAACGTCCTGACTTTC. Protein translation: CASSGGRPLSGANVLTF.